Described below is a single T cell receptor (beta chain) sequence and its context. Its antigen is as yet unknown. CDR3 size: 14 residues. V was pared by 4 bases and J by 4 bases, with 3 bases of the junction left unmatched. CDR1 is SGHRS, CDR2 YFSETQ, per germline. These data are taken from a study of cytomegalovirus exposure and HLA in healthy donors. Study-level results: Later analysis indicated greater clonal expansion among HLA-associated TCR beta chains than among equally common other chains. V- and J-gene trimming of TCR beta was linked (in a later analysis) to a missense DCLRE1C variant.

Both 60 Vbeta primers and 13 Jbeta primers went into the PCR. Only in-frame clones appear in the TCRdb table, and some are missing; sequencing was by immunoSEQ multiplex PCR. This sample yields 200,000 to 250,000 clones, of which just under 80% are seen a single time; approximately 0.49% belongs to the top ten. The chain uses TRBV5-1 and TRBJ1-4; TRBD1 agrees at 8 bases. This receptor was obtained from a boy younger than 18 in good health and CMV-seronegative. The specimen sequenced was PBMCs. In nucleotides, the CDR3 is TGCGCCAGCAGCCAGACAGGGGTTAATGAAAAACTGTTTTTT. Protein sequence: CASSQTGVNEKLFF.